This T cell receptor beta chain was captured in a study of identical twins. Healthy Caucasians supplied all donations. CDR1 and CDR2 from the germline V gene are MNHEY and SVGAGI. The CDR3 is 13 residues long. TCRdb re-called the 5' RACE reads through MiXCR, storing one row per CDR3 protein. Of more than 1.5 million distinct CDR3 sequences in the sample, 32% were seen once. This clonotype was seen only a few times. Its antigen is as yet unknown. General study points: Findings depended on cross-sectional statistics rather than tracking the same donors. Twins' excess sharing was less marked for out-of-frame beta sequences. Shared out-of-frame alpha sequences (those common to twins) showed excess low generation probability.

Sequenced sample: cord blood. The chain has TRBV6-5 and TRBJ2-5; 9 nucleotides match TRBD2. The tail of the sequence fits TRBJ2-7 better, so the J call may be wrong. The TCR sequence derives from a newborn girl in good health. This CDR3 reads CASRGTSFDEQYF. In DNA form, the CDR3 reads TGTGCCAGCAGGGGGACTAGCTTTGACGAGCAGTACTTC.